Listed below are T cell receptor beta chains from one sample, sequenced in a study of shared clonotypes between healthy human individuals. Clones were read by immunoSEQ multiplex PCR, and TCRdb kept only the in-frame ones, dropping some. The sample consists of some 2.1 million clones, 90% to 95% of them appearing once. The material sequenced was naive CD8+ T cells from PBMCs. The receptors come from a man aged 18 to 29 in good health. Some clones in this sample may be carry-over from other donors' samples. Each CDR3 is given with its conserved first and last residue. D genes are given only for firm matches. Some rows have no size entry. The others give once, few or many, or a class for an expanded clone.

>-|15|TRBV27|TRBD2|TRBJ2-1
CASREGWGGYNEQFF
TGTGCCAGCCGCGAGGGCTGGGGAGGGTACAATGAGCAGTTCTTC
>once|16|TRBV5-8|-|TRBJ1-4
CASSLVPTGVNEKLFF
TGTGCCAGCAGCTTGGTACCGACAGGAGTTAATGAAAAACTGTTTTTT
>-|15|TRBV18|-|TRBJ1-5
CASSPGRGPNQPQHF
TGTGCCAGCTCACCAGGGAGGGGTCCTAATCAGCCCCAGCATTTT
>-|11|TRBV7-9|-|TRBJ1-2
CASRTHDGYTF
TGTGCCAGCAGAACCCACGATGGCTACACCTTC
>-|15|TRBV27|TRBD1|TRBJ1-2
CASSLDGTEFYGYTF
TGTGCCAGCAGTTTAGACGGGACAGAATTTTATGGCTACACCTTC
>-|13|TRBV7-9|TRBD1|TRBJ1-2
CASSLGQGAGYTF
TGTGCCAGCAGCTTGGGACAGGGGGCAGGCTACACCTTC
>-|14|TRBV5-6|TRBD2|TRBJ2-1
CASSPGVRTSEQFF
TGTGCCAGCAGCCCGGGTGTCCGGACTAGCGAGCAGTTCTTC
>-|13|TRBV29-1|TRBD1|TRBJ2-7
CSVTDRLAYEQYF
TGCAGCGTAACGGACAGGTTAGCCTACGAGCAGTACTTC
>-|14|TRBV4-3|-|TRBJ2-1
CASSQDGSVHEQFF
TGCGCCAGCAGCCAAGACGGTAGCGTCCATGAGCAGTTCTTC
>-|17|TRBV9|TRBD2|TRBJ2-1
CASSVEGGRPLTDEQFF
TGTGCCAGCAGCGTAGAGGGCGGGAGGCCCCTCACGGATGAGCAGTTCTTC
>-|14|TRBV9|TRBD1|TRBJ1-2
CASSGWTGLAGYTF
TGTGCCAGCAGCGGATGGACAGGGTTGGCTGGCTACACCTTC
>-|12|TRBV9|-|TRBJ1-2
CASSGGGLGCTF
TGTGCCAGCAGCGGCGGAGGTTTGGGCTGCACCTTC
>-|10|TRBV29-1|-|TRBJ2-7
CSVLSGEQYF
TGCAGCGTTCTTTCGGGTGAGCAGTACTTC
>-|13|TRBV27|-|TRBJ2-1
CASTGLAYNEQFF
TGTGCCAGCACAGGGCTAGCCTACAATGAGCAGTTCTTC
>-|16|TRBV5-1|TRBD1|TRBJ2-7
CASSLSLGQGAYEQYF
TGCGCCAGCAGCTTGTCCTTGGGGCAGGGGGCCTACGAGCAGTACTTC
>-|14|TRBV25-1|-|TRBJ2-1
CASSEGADYNEQFF
TGTGCCAGCAGTGAAGGTGCGGACTACAATGAGCAGTTCTTC
>-|12|TRBV11-2|-|TRBJ1-1
CASSQGSTEAFF
TGTGCCAGCAGCCAAGGGAGTACTGAAGCTTTCTTT
>once|15|TRBV7-3|-|TRBJ2-3
CASSLAGTAAHTQYF
TGTGCCAGCAGCTTAGCCGGGACGGCGGCCCATACGCAGTATTTT
>-|15|TRBV19|TRBD1|TRBJ2-7
CASSIGQGAAYEQYF
TGTGCCAGTAGTATAGGTCAGGGGGCGGCATACGAGCAGTACTTC
>once|14|TRBV5-6|-|TRBJ2-1
CASSQGGSYNEQFF
TGTGCCAGCAGCCAGGGCGGTTCCTACAATGAGCAGTTCTTC
>-|16|TRBV5-4|TRBD2|TRBJ2-7
CASSSTRGDLGYEQYF
TGTGCCAGCAGCTCGACTCGGGGGGACTTGGGGTACGAGCAGTACTTC
>-|16|TRBV5-1|-|TRBJ2-3
CASSLDPYLITDTQYF
TGCGCCAGCAGCTTGGATCCCTACCTTATCACAGATACGCAGTATTTT
>-|11|TRBV29-1|-|TRBJ2-1
CSVVENNEQFF
TGCAGCGTTGTAGAGAACAATGAGCAGTTCTTC
>-|14|TRBV11-2|-|TRBJ2-1
CASSTHPAGESEFF
TGTGCCAGCAGCACCCATCCAGCAGGGGAGAGTGAGTTCTTC
>-|16|TRBV7-9|-|TRBJ2-2
CASSLGSGSGTGELFF
TGTGCCAGCAGCTTAGGATCCGGGTCGGGGACCGGGGAGCTGTTTTTT
>-|12|TRBV15|-|TRBJ2-3
CATSRRSDTQYF
TGTGCCACCAGCAGACGATCGGATACGCAGTATTTT
>-|14|TRBV23-1|-|TRBJ2-5
CASSQPGTCETQYF
TGCGCCAGCAGTCAACCCGGGACCTGCGAGACCCAGTACTTC
>-|14|TRBV7-9|-|TRBJ1-1
CASSLAIVNTEAFF
TGTGCCAGCAGCTTAGCGATCGTGAACACTGAGGCTTTCTTT
>-|12|TRBV19|-|TRBJ2-1
CASSQTGNEQFF
TGTGCCAGTAGTCAGACAGGTAATGAGCAGTTCTTC
>-|16|TRBV5-1|TRBD2|TRBJ2-2
CASSWAGGRNTGELFF
TGCGCCAGCAGCTGGGCGGGAGGGCGGAACACCGGGGAGCTGTTTTTT
>few|11|TRBV28|-|TRBJ1-5
CASSSGQPQHF
TGTGCCAGCAGTTCCGGGCAGCCCCAGCATTTT
>-|15|TRBV5-1|-|TRBJ2-5
CASSWSGTPQETQYF
TGCGCCAGCAGCTGGTCCGGGACCCCACAAGAGACCCAGTACTTC
>-|13|TRBV6-5|-|TRBJ1-1
CASSLTDRTEAFF
TGTGCCAGCAGCCTGACAGACCGCACTGAAGCTTTCTTT
>-|11|TRBV29-1|TRBD1|TRBJ1-2
CSVADRGGYTF
TGCAGCGTTGCGGACAGGGGAGGCTACACCTTC
>-|11|TRBV30|TRBD1|TRBJ2-7
CAWGTGYEQYF
TGTGCCTGGGGGACAGGCTACGAGCAGTACTTC
>-|12|TRBV5-1|-|TRBJ1-4
CASSWDYEKLFF
TGCGCCAGCAGCTGGGATTATGAAAAACTGTTTTTT
>-|15|TRBV28|-|TRBJ2-7
CASSPSGTVTYEQYF
TGTGCCAGCAGTCCCTCCGGGACGGTAACCTACGAGCAGTACTTC
>-|15|TRBV30|-|TRBJ1-1
CAWSASLALNTEAFF
TGTGCCTGGAGTGCTTCCCTTGCCTTGAACACTGAAGCTTTCTTT
>-|14|TRBV4-1|-|TRBJ2-7
CASSQDTLAYEQYF
TGCGCCAGCAGCCAAGATACCCTAGCCTACGAGCAGTACTTC
>-|14|TRBV29-1|-|TRBJ1-2
CSDMERGGDYGYTF
TGCAGCGACATGGAGAGGGGCGGGGATTATGGCTACACCTTC
>-|15|TRBV5-8|-|TRBJ2-5
CASPDIRGLEETQYF
TGTGCCAGCCCTGATATACGAGGGTTGGAAGAGACCCAGTACTTC
>few|12|TRBV27|-|TRBJ1-1
CASIRKNTEAFF
TGTGCCAGCATAAGGAAGAACACTGAAGCTTTCTTT
>-|13|TRBV7-2|TRBD2|TRBJ2-7
CASSPAGDDEQYF
TGTGCCAGCAGCCCAGCGGGGGACGACGAGCAGTACTTC
>-|16|TRBV9|TRBD2|TRBJ2-5
CASSVIRLAGGETQYF
TGTGCCAGCAGCGTTATCAGACTAGCGGGAGGGGAGACCCAGTACTTC
>-|15|TRBV5-4|-|TRBJ1-2
CASSLAGSRLSGYTF
TGTGCCAGCAGCTTGGCCGGGTCTCGTCTAAGTGGCTACACCTTC
>-|12|TRBV14|-|TRBJ2-3
CASSPTPIAQYF
TGTGCCAGCAGCCCGACCCCCATTGCGCAGTATTTT
>-|15|TRBV14|-|TRBJ2-2
CASSQVHLNTGELFF
TGTGCCAGCAGCCAAGTTCACTTAAACACCGGGGAGCTGTTTTTT
>-|13|TRBV27|-|TRBJ2-7
CASSLRNAYEQYF
TGTGCCAGCAGTTTGAGAAATGCCTACGAGCAGTACTTC